The 21 T cell receptor beta chains presented below share a single source sample, sequenced in a study of glioma-infiltrating T cells (dated by TCRdb to 2016 to 2018). TCRdb lists the instrument as Illumina MiSeq. TCR alpha and beta CDR3 regions were amplified with the iRepertoire nested amplicon-rescue multiplex PCR (arm-PCR) platform from RNA. In TCRdb, the public reads were trimmed at Q25 with fastp and aligned with MiXCR, with productive beta chains retained. Rows are unified per CDR3 protein, each entry keeping the most common DNA and genes. Across this sample there are more than 350,000 distinct CDR3 sequences, with 41% seen only once. About 12% of the sample rests with the top ten. Sequences were obtained from glioma tissue, nonneoplastic brain tissue, or PBMCs (not recorded which). The receptors were gathered from a human donor with low-grade glioma or glioblastoma, undergoing nonglioma brain surgery, or in good health (not recorded which).

This chain uses TRBV3-1 with TRBJ1-1; D is ambiguous. The germline V and J ends were trimmed by 0 bases and 7 bases, with 9 bases remaining between them. This CDR3 has 13 residues. Germline V gene data show CDR1 as LGHDT and CDR2 as YNNKEL (reference sequence). Here the CDR3 reads CASSQDSLREAFF. The CDR3 bases are TGTGCCAGCAGCCAAGACAGTCTGCGTGAAGCTTTCTTT.

This clonotype was counted only a few times. The V gene is TRBV20-1, the J gene TRBJ2-5; 8 bases match TRBD1. The germline gives CDR1 DFQATT, CDR2 SNEGSKA (reference sequence). V shed 5 bases and J 4 bases; nucleotides not matched to a gene: 15. The CDR3 runs to 16 residues. CDR3 sequence reads: CSAAGGDRGSPETQYF. CDR3 nucleotides: TGCAGTGCTGCAGGGGGAGACAGGGGCTCCCCAGAGACCCAGTACTTC.

The rearrangement links TRBV7-3 to TRBJ2-1; 9 bases match TRBD2. Looked up from germline, CDR1 is SGHTA and CDR2 is FQGTGA. V was clipped by 5 bases and J by 9 bases; unmatched bases: 5. The length of the CDR3 is 13 residues. CDR3 sequence: CASSHGTSSEQFF. CDR3 bases: TGTGCCAGCAGCCACGGGACTAGCAGTGAGCAGTTCTTC.

This clonotype has at least ten counts. The V and J genes are TRBV27 and TRBJ1-2, with 9 bases matching TRBD1. Germline V gene data show CDR1 as MNHEY and CDR2 as SMNVEV (reference sequence). The CDR3 contains 15 residues. V shed 9 bases and J 1 base; nucleotides not matched to a gene: 9. CDR3 protein: CARGGQGPFNYGYTF. The CDR3 nucleotides are TGTGCCAGGGGAGGACAGGGGCCCTTTAACTATGGCTACACCTTC.

Ten or more counts support this clonotype. V gene TRBV27 combines with J gene TRBJ2-2; D assignment may be TRBD1 or TRBD2 (5 bases each). The CDR3 is made up of 15 amino acids. V lost 8 bases and J 2 bases, leaving 15 bases between the germline ends. The V gene's germline CDR1 is MNHEY and CDR2 SMNVEV (reference sequence). In nucleotides, the CDR3 is TGTGCCAGCGCTCGCGAGGGGCGAAACACCGGGGAGCTGTTTTTT. As protein: CASAREGRNTGELFF.

This clonotype was seen a few times. This chain uses TRBV20-1 with TRBJ1-5, with D perhaps TRBD1 (5 bases). The length of the CDR3 is 19 residues. Looked up from germline, CDR1 is DFQATT and CDR2 is SNEGSKA (reference sequence). Trimming cost V 4 bases and J 2 bases, with 27 bases left between them. The CDR3 sequence: CSATYQGPGAWGRNQPQHF. CDR3 in DNA: TGCAGTGCTACCTACCAAGGCCCTGGGGCATGGGGTCGCAATCAGCCCCAGCATTTT.

This rearrangement joins TRBV29-1 to TRBJ2-1; tentatively, D is TRBD1 (7 bases). The CDR3 loop spans 14 amino acids. Trimming stripped 4 bases from V and 7 bases from J, with 17 bases between. The germline V gene encodes CDR1 SQVTM and CDR2 ANQGSEA. The CDR3 sequence: CSVARGAGGNEQFF. CDR3 nucleotide sequence: TGCAGCGTTGCAAGGGGGGCAGGGGGGAATGAGCAGTTCTTC.

As regards this clonotype: One base away lies a much larger clone, so this may be a sequencing read error. This sequence joins TRBV29-1 and TRBJ2-3; D is uncertain. Trimming shortened V by 7 bases and J by 2 bases, and 10 bases separated the two germline ends. The CDR3 spans 12 residues. Germline V gives CDR1 SQVTM, CDR2 ANQGSEA. As DNA, the CDR3 is TGCAGCGCCGCTACAGTCACAGATACGCAGTATTTT. This codes for CSAATVTDTQYF.

The J gene is TRBJ1-3, the V gene TRBV7-9; D call uncertain. The CDR3 is 13 amino acids. The germline gives CDR1 SEHNR, CDR2 FQNEAQ (reference sequence). V was pared by 7 bases and J by 2 bases, with 9 bases between. Here the CDR3 DNA reads TGTGCCAGCATCGCGCAGGCTGGAAACACCATATATTTT. It codes for CASIAQAGNTIYF.

This sequence joins TRBV2 and TRBJ1-3, with 7 positions matching TRBD1. This CDR3 is 16 amino acids long. The germline gives CDR1 SNHLY, CDR2 FYNNEI. J was trimmed by 0 bases and V by 5 bases; bases with no gene match: 7. The CDR3 sequence is CASSSQGPVSGNTIYF. DNA for the CDR3: TGTGCCAGCAGTTCACAGGGGCCCGTCTCTGGAAACACCATATATTTT. Supplemented by reference TRBV2 and TRBJ1-3, the full variable domain reads EPEVTQTPSHQVTQMGQEVILRCVPISNHLYFYWYRQILGQKVEFLVSFYNNEISEKSEIFDDQFSVERPDGSNFTLKIRSTKLEDSAMYFCASSSQGPVSGNTIYFGEGSWLTVV.

To note about this clonotype: The junction and the germline gene differ at one end; a read error may be behind it. The chain joins TRBV28 to TRBJ2-7; D possibly matches TRBD1 or TRBD2 (5 bases each). Germline CDR1 reads MDHEN; CDR2 reads SYDVKM. This CDR3 spans 14 amino acids. CDR3 nucleotides: TGTTCCAGCAGTCCGCCAGGGAGAACCTACGAGCAGTACTTC. Its protein product is CSSSPPGRTYEQYF.

CDR3: CASSLGYYNEQFF. DNA for the CDR3: TGTGCCAGCAGCTTGGGTTACTACAATGAGCAGTTCTTC. This rearrangement joins TRBV7-6 to TRBJ2-1, with D unclear. V was trimmed by 3 bases and J by 3 bases, leaving 6 bases between them. This CDR3 is built from 13 residues. From germline, CDR1 is SGHVS and CDR2 FNYEAQ.

This clonotype was observed a single time. The chain joins TRBV12-3 or TRBV12-4 to TRBJ2-7, with a tentative D call TRBD2 (5 bases). Trimming pared 9 bases from V and 5 bases from J, leaving 17 bases between. The CDR3 sequence is 13 residues long. The CDR3 loop is CASKRAQSHEQYF. The CDR3 region has the DNA TGTGCCAGTAAGAGGGCTCAAAGTCACGAGCAGTACTTC.

This chain links TRBV19 with TRBJ1-3; 8 nucleotides align to TRBD1. The CDR3 length is 14 residues. Germline CDR1 and CDR2: LNHDA and SQIVND (reference sequence). V shed 10 bases and J 3 bases; nucleotides not matched to a gene: 8. The CDR3 is CATRTGSYGNTIYF. CDR3 sequence (DNA): TGTGCCACTCGGACAGGGTCTTATGGAAACACCATATATTTT.

This sequence joins TRBV28 and TRBJ2-3; possibly TRBD1 for D (5 bases). Looked up from germline, CDR1 is MDHEN and CDR2 is SYDVKM. The V gene lost 8 bases and the J gene lost 3 bases, with 9 bases spanning the gap. The CDR3 contains 12 residues. CDR3 nucleotides: TGTGCCAGCCAGGGTTTAACAGATACGCAGTATTTT. Translated: CASQGLTDTQYF.

The V call is TRBV20-1, the J call TRBJ2-3; no clear D. Between the trimmed V and J ends, which lost 0 bases and 1 base, there was a span of 8 bases. There are 14 residues in the CDR3. CDR1 and CDR2 from the germline V gene are DFQATT and SNEGSKA (reference sequence). CDR3 nucleotide sequence: TGCAGTGCTAGAGAGTCGGCAGGCACAGATACGCAGTATTTT. This sequence encodes CSARESAGTDTQYF.

CDR3 DNA sequence: TGCAGTGCCGAGACAGGGCGGGTATTTAGCCAGTACTTC. Translating it yields CSAETGRVFSQYF. J is TRBJ2-7 and V is TRBV20-1; 7 bases map to TRBD1. CDR1 is DFQATT and CDR2 is SNEGSKA in the germline V gene (reference sequence). CDR3 length equals 13 residues. The junction had 15 bases not matched to a gene; V was cut back by 6 bases and J by 10 bases.

This clonotype was counted between two and nine times. The rearrangement links TRBV28 to TRBJ1-2; 11 nucleotides align to TRBD1. Germline CDR1 MDHEN, CDR2 SYDVKM. The CDR3 spans 16 residues. V lost 1 base, J lost 7 bases, and 8 bases stayed unmatched. CDR3 bases: TGTGCCAGCAGTTTATTCCGGACAGGGGGCGAAATTGGCTACACCTTC. Protein: CASSLFRTGGEIGYTF.

This clonotype was observed a single time. A read error is possible here, since a much larger clone lies one base away. This chain links TRBV6-5 with TRBJ2-4, with no clear D. Trimming removed 5 bases from V and 0 bases from J, with 11 bases in between. This CDR3 comprises 15 residues. CDR1 and CDR2 from the germline V gene are MNHEY and SVGAGI. CDR3 sequence (DNA): TGTGCCAGCAGTCCCCAAAACCTAGCCAAAAACATTCAGTACTTC. Amino acid sequence: CASSPQNLAKNIQYF.

This clonotype appeared many times. The chain has TRBV27 and TRBJ1-5; possible D gene TRBD1, 6 bases. Germline V gene sequence: CDR1 MNHEY, CDR2 SMNVEV (reference sequence). V lost 5 bases, J lost 0 bases, and 20 bases lay in between. The CDR3 spans 18 residues. DNA for the CDR3: TGTGCCAGCAGTCCCCGACAGGAAAACCTTTATAGCAATCAGCCCCAGCATTTT. It specifies CASSPRQENLYSNQPQHF.

In nucleotides, the CDR3 is TGTGCCAGTAGTCCCCGGACAGGGGGTAAAACTGAAGCTTTCTTT. Encoded protein: CASSPRTGGKTEAFF. The J gene is TRBJ1-1, the V gene TRBV19; 10 bases match TRBD1. Germline CDR1 and CDR2: LNHDA and SQIVND (reference sequence). This CDR3 contains 15 residues. The ends lost 5 bases at V and 5 bases at J; junction bases unmatched: 8.